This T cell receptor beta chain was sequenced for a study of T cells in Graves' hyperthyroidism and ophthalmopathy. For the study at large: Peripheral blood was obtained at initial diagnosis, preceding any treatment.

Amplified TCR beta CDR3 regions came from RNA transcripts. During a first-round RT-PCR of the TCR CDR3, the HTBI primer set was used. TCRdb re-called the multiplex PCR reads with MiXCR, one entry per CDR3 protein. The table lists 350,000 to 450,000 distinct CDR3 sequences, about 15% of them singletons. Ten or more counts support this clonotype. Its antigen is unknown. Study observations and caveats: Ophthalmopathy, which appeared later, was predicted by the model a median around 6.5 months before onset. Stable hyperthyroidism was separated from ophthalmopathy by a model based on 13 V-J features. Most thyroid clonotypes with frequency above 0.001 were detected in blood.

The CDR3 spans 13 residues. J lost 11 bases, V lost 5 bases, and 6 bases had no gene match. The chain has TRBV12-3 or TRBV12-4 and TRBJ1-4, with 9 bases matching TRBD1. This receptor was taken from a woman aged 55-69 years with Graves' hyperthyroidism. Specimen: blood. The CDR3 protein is CASSIRTGVKLFF. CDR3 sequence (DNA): TGTGCCAGCAGTATCCGGACAGGGGTGAAACTGTTTTTT.